The 13 T cell receptor beta chains in this list originate from one sample, sequenced in a study of blood T cell repertoires in COVID-19. Using immunoSEQ multiplex PCR, the repertoire was profiled, and TCRdb retains in-frame clones only, with some absent. Here the sample spans around 250,000 clones, 85% to 90% being singletons. Sequenced material: PBMCs or T cells enriched from blood (not recorded which). These receptors were collected from a man younger than 30 who had recovered from COVID-19.

This clone came up once. Distinct nucleotide sequences in the sample also encode this CDR3. V usage is TRBV27 and J usage is TRBJ1-4; weak D call: TRBD1 (5 bases). CDR1 and CDR2 from the germline V gene are MNHEY and SMNVEV (reference sequence). This CDR3 comprises 13 residues. V was trimmed by 2 bases and J by 8 bases, leaving 9 bases between them. Written as DNA, the CDR3 is TGTGCCAGCAGTTTACAGGGCCGCGAAAAACTGTTTTTT. This gives the protein CASSLQGREKLFF. The entire variable domain, with the rest obtained from reference TRBV27 and TRBJ1-4, is as follows: EAQVTQNPRYLITVTGKKLTVTCSQNMNHEYMSWYRQDPGLGLRQIYYSMNVEVTDKGDVPEGYKVSRKEKRNFPLILESPSPNQTSLYFCASSLQGREKLFFGSGTQLSVL.

This chain links TRBV5-6 with TRBJ1-5, with 8 bases matching TRBD1. Trimming removed 2 bases from V and 5 bases from J; junction bases left unmatched: 6. The CDR3 covers 15 residues. Germline CDR1 and CDR2: SGHDT and YYEEEE. DNA for the CDR3: TGTGCCAGCAGCTTATTTCAGGGGGCCTATCAGCCCCAGCATTTT. Its protein product is CASSLFQGAYQPQHF.

This clone was picked up a small number of times. The chain has TRBV5-1 and TRBJ2-6, with 9 positions matching TRBD1. The CDR3 is 17 residues long. Germline V lookup: CDR1 SGHRS, CDR2 YFSETQ. The junction had 5 bases not matched to a gene; V was cut back by 4 bases and J by 0 bases. CDR3 in DNA: TGCGCCAGCAGCACCGGACAGGGGTACTCTGGGGCCAACGTCCTGACTTTC. Its translation is CASSTGQGYSGANVLTF.

V usage is TRBV3-1 (or the pseudogene TRBV3-2) and J usage is TRBJ2-6; D uncertain. Per germline, CDR1 LGHDT and CDR2 YNNKEL (reference sequence). The CDR3 covers 19 residues. The V end was cut by 1 base, the J end by 2 bases, with 18 bases between. CDR3 DNA: TGTGCCAGCAGCCAAGTAAGTTGGGCCCTTGGCACTGGGGCCAACGTCCTGACTTTC. It codes for CASSQVSWALGTGANVLTF.

CDR3 sequence (DNA): TGTGCCATCAGTCCGGGACAGGTAAACTATGGCTACACCTTC. Amino acids: CAISPGQVNYGYTF. The rearrangement joins TRBV10-3 to TRBJ1-2, with TRBD1 identical over 8 bases. Germline CDR1 and CDR2: ENHRY and SYGVKD. The V segment lost 5 bases and the J segment 2 bases; nucleotides outside the gene matches: 4. The CDR3 loop spans 14 amino acids.

In its sample, this clone was seen once. The rearrangement links TRBV19 to TRBJ2-3; 8 nucleotides align to TRBD2. Germline trimming cut 3 bases from V and 3 bases from J; bases unmatched to any gene: 8. This CDR3 contains 16 residues. The germline V gene encodes CDR1 LNHDA and CDR2 SQIVND (reference sequence). CDR3 sequence: CASSMGSGLVTDTQYF. DNA of the CDR3: TGTGCCAGTAGTATGGGGTCGGGACTAGTTACAGATACGCAGTATTTT.

Turning to this clone: This same CDR3 is encoded by further DNA sequences in the sample. This chain connects TRBV5-1 to TRBJ1-1; D is unclear. Trimming cost V 0 bases and J 1 base, with 7 bases left between them. The V gene's germline CDR1 is SGHRS and CDR2 YFSETQ. CDR3 length equals 14 residues. Here the CDR3 DNA reads TGCGCCAGCAGCTTGGTGCTAGGGAACACTGAAGCTTTCTTT. Translating it yields CASSLVLGNTEAFF.

V is TRBV2 and J is TRBJ1-5, with 7 bases fitting TRBD1. The germline V gene encodes CDR1 SNHLY and CDR2 FYNNEI. The CDR3 is 15 residues long. After removal of 5 bases from V and 2 bases from J, the junction contained 6 bases not matched to a gene. CDR3 sequence (DNA): TGTGCCAGCAGTACCGACGGACAGGGCAATCAGCCCCAGCATTTT. Amino acids: CASSTDGQGNQPQHF.

This clone was seen just once. The V and J genes are TRBV6-5 and TRBJ1-6; 9 nucleotides line up with TRBD1. The CDR3 sequence is 13 residues long. Per germline, CDR1 MNHEY and CDR2 SVGAGI. J gave up 10 bases and V 5 bases, and 3 bases lay outside the gene matches. The CDR3 is CASSTGGNSPLHF. The CDR3 DNA sequence: TGTGCCAGCAGTACAGGGGGCAACTCACCCCTCCACTTT.

On this clone: Other DNA sequences in this specimen translate into the identical CDR3. The chain links TRBV7-2 to TRBJ2-6; D might be TRBD2 (6 bases). The CDR3 is made up of 16 amino acids. Germline V CDR1 and CDR2: SGHTA, FQGNSA. Trimming removed 5 bases from V and 1 base from J, with 12 bases in between. The CDR3 bases are TGTGCCAGCAGCCCTACCGGAGGGTCTGGGGCCAACGTCCTGACTTTC. Its protein is CASSPTGGSGANVLTF.

There are a few counts of this clone. The chain couples TRBV6-5 to TRBJ1-2, with TRBD1 matching over 7 bases. The ends lost 0 bases at V and 5 bases at J; junction bases unmatched: 0. The germline gives CDR1 MNHEY, CDR2 SVGAGI. The length of the CDR3 is 13 residues. The CDR3 sequence is CASSYSTGYGYTF. CDR3 bases: TGTGCCAGCAGTTACTCGACAGGGTATGGCTACACCTTC.

CDR3 DNA: TGTGCCAGCAGCAAACGAGGACAGGGGGCCCATGAGCAGTTCTTC. Amino acids: CASSKRGQGAHEQFF. The gene calls are TRBV21-1 and TRBJ2-1; the table's D call, TRBD1, was not checked against the DNA. TRBV21-1 is flagged as a pseudogene. The CDR3 sequence is 15 residues long.

The chain recombines TRBV9 with TRBJ1-1, with D perhaps TRBD1 (6 bases). Germline CDR1 and CDR2: SGDLS and YYNGEE. CDR3 length equals 14 residues. V gave up 4 bases and J gave up 5 bases, with 15 bases separating them. CDR3 amino acids: CASSPQVQGTEAFF. Written as DNA, the CDR3 is TGTGCCAGCAGCCCTCAAGTTCAGGGGACTGAAGCTTTCTTT.